This TCR beta chain was captured by sequencing in a study of shared clonotypes between healthy human individuals. Notes on the study in general: Larger estimated richness was generally recorded for naive subsets relative to memory subsets.

In germline, CDR1 is SGHAT, CDR2 FQNNGV. V was pared by 1 base and J by 8 bases, with 8 bases between. This CDR3 is 13 amino acids long. A remark on this clone: Its target is not known.

Naive CD8 cells, CD45RO-negative and positively selected for CCR7, excluded terminally differentiated effector memory CD45RA+ cells. Everyone who donated was a Caucasian adult who lived in Nashville, Tennessee. The assay was immunoSEQ multiplex PCR, and TCRdb's table has in-frame clones only and misses some. The sample shows roughly 2.1 million clones, under 95% of them seen only once. This sequence was found in a man between 18 and 29 years old in good health. Some clones in this sample may be carry-over from other donors' samples. The chain uses TRBV11-2 and TRBJ1-4; D not resolved. Sequenced material: naive CD8+ T cells from PBMCs. CDR3 nucleotide sequence: TGTGCCAGCAGCTTAGCCCTCCAGGAAAAACTGTTTTTT. Translation: CASSLALQEKLFF.